What follows are 17 T cell receptor beta chains derived from one specimen sequenced in a study of blood T cells in healthy people across ages. Through a sample-barcoded 5' primer and a J-beta primer mix, a second PCR was run for 7 to 11 cycles. TCRdb ran MiXCR on the 5' RACE reads and lists one entry per CDR3 protein. The sample includes 1.2 million to 1.5 million distinct CDR3 sequences, roughly 45% of them seen just once. The sequenced sample was blood. All receptors come from a woman younger than 35 in good health.

This clonotype was detected only a few times. This rearrangement joins TRBV9 to TRBJ1-2; possible D gene TRBD1, 5 bases. The ends were cut back, 2 bases at V and 4 bases at J, with 21 bases in the middle. This CDR3 has 17 amino acids. Looked up from germline, CDR1 is SGDLS and CDR2 is YYNGEE. CDR3 sequence: CASSVQGTTMGRYGYTF. CDR3 in DNA: TGTGCCAGCAGCGTCCAGGGTACGACGATGGGCCGCTATGGCTACACCTTC. The whole variable domain, remainder taken from reference TRBV9 and TRBJ1-2, is DSGVTQTPKHLITATGQRVTLRCSPRSGDLSVYWYQQSLDQGLQFLIQYYNGEERAKGNILERFSAQQFPDLHSELNLSSLELGDSALYFCASSVQGTTMGRYGYTFGSGTRLTVV.

This clonotype was recorded only once. The chain couples TRBV20-1 to TRBJ2-1; D gene ambiguous. The CDR3 totals 15 residues. Looked up from germline, CDR1 is DFQATT and CDR2 is SNEGSKA (reference sequence). Between the trimmed V and J ends, which lost 4 bases and 2 bases, there was a span of 15 bases. The CDR3, as DNA: TGCAGTGCTACGGCAACGGTGTGGCCCTACAATGAGCAGTTCTTC. Translating gives CSATATVWPYNEQFF.

The chain couples TRBV12-1 to TRBJ2-3; the table's D call TRBD1 went unverified against the DNA. TRBV12-1 is recorded as a pseudogene. There are 20 residues in the CDR3. The CDR3 loop reads CASSFAEVVGRGLTTDTQYF. Here the CDR3 DNA reads TGTGCCAGCAGCTTTGCGGAGGTTGTTGGGCGGGGGCTAACCACAGATACGCAGTATTTT.

The sample holds many counts of this clonotype. The gene calls are TRBV29-1 and TRBJ2-7; TRBD2 aligns across 7 bases. CDR3 size: 14 residues. The V gene's germline CDR1 is SQVTM and CDR2 ANQGSEA. The V and J ends lost 6 bases and 0 bases, in that order; junction bases with no gene match: 8. The CDR3 loop is CSVVTSASSYEQYF. CDR3 DNA sequence: TGCAGCGTGGTTACTAGCGCCAGCTCCTACGAGCAGTACTTC.

CDR3: CASSYLRDTQYF. The CDR3 region has the DNA TGTGCCAGCAGCTACTTGAGGGATACGCAGTATTTT. The chain joins TRBV7-9 to TRBJ2-3; no reliable D call. V shed 4 bases and J shed 6 bases, with 8 bases lying between them. The CDR3 extends over 12 amino acids. Germline CDR1 is SEHNR and CDR2 is FQNEAQ (reference sequence).

This chain joins TRBV20-1 and TRBJ1-5, with 9 bases that match TRBD1. There are 14 residues in the CDR3. The V gene's germline CDR1 is DFQATT and CDR2 SNEGSKA (reference sequence). The V gene end was trimmed by 3 bases and the J gene end by 5 bases; junction bases not matched to a gene: 5. CDR3 residues: CSARGGQGDQPQHF. The CDR3 DNA follows: TGCAGTGCTAGGGGGGGACAGGGCGATCAGCCCCAGCATTTT.

The chain combines TRBV10-3 with TRBJ1-2; 10 bases line up with TRBD1. J was trimmed by 7 bases and V by 2 bases; bases with no gene match: 10. Per germline, CDR1 ENHRY and CDR2 SYGVKD. The CDR3 is made up of 16 amino acids. The CDR3 coding sequence is TGTGCCATCAGTGAGCAGAACCGGGACAGGGGTTCTGGCTACACCTTC. It yields the protein CAISEQNRDRGSGYTF.

This clonotype was seen a few times. This chain joins TRBV19 and TRBJ2-1, with 7 nucleotides matching TRBD2. V trimming: 3 bases; J trimming: 9 bases; junction bases outside the gene matches: 2. The CDR3 is 12 residues long. The germline V gene encodes CDR1 LNHDA and CDR2 SQIVND (reference sequence). CDR3 sequence (DNA): TGTGCCAGTAGTATCAGCGGGATTGAGCAGTTCTTC. Its translation: CASSISGIEQFF.

The V call is TRBV9, the J call TRBJ2-3; TRBD2 agrees at 7 bases. The CDR3 spans 17 residues. Per the germline V gene, CDR1 is SGDLS and CDR2 is YYNGEE. V was pared by 0 bases and J by 1 base, with 8 bases of the junction left unmatched. The CDR3 loop reads CASSVATAGVRTDTQYF. The CDR3 bases are TGTGCCAGCAGCGTAGCTACGGCGGGAGTGCGCACAGATACGCAGTATTTT. Full variable domain (missing parts from reference TRBV9 and TRBJ2-3): DSGVTQTPKHLITATGQRVTLRCSPRSGDLSVYWYQQSLDQGLQFLIQYYNGEERAKGNILERFSAQQFPDLHSELNLSSLELGDSALYFCASSVATAGVRTDTQYFGPGTRLTVL.

DNA for the CDR3: TGTGCCAGCGACCGACTAGCGGGGGGGCACAATGAGCAGTTCTTC. Its protein product is CASDRLAGGHNEQFF. This chain links TRBV6-2 or TRBV6-3 with TRBJ2-1; 14 positions agree with TRBD2. CDR1 is MNHEY, CDR2 SVGEGT, per germline. J was trimmed by 5 bases and V by 8 bases; bases with no gene match: 5. The CDR3 is 15 residues long.

The chain has TRBV6-2 or TRBV6-3 and TRBJ2-7, with 7 bases fitting TRBD1. This CDR3 has 12 residues. Per the germline V gene, CDR1 is MNHEY and CDR2 is SVGEGT. V was clipped by 3 bases and J by 10 bases; unmatched bases: 6. CDR3 sequence reads: CASSYLIGGQYF. The CDR3 DNA follows: TGTGCCAGCAGTTATCTAATAGGGGGCCAGTACTTC.

This chain uses TRBV6-5 with TRBJ2-1; 14 bases map to TRBD2. The germline V gene has CDR1 MNHEY and CDR2 SVGAGI. After removal of 8 bases from V and 6 bases from J, the junction contained 3 bases not matched to a gene. The CDR3 consists of 14 residues. The DNA of the CDR3 is TGTGCCAGCCGGGGACTAGCGGGAGTCAATGAGCAGTTCTTC. Protein: CASRGLAGVNEQFF.

Worth noting for this clonotype: An end of the junction differs from the germline gene, which may be a read error. V and J are TRBV20-1 and TRBJ1-5, with 8 bases aligning to TRBD1. The V gene's germline CDR1 is DFQATT and CDR2 SNEGSKA (reference sequence). CDR3 length equals 17 residues. CDR3: CSASRTGRMIGNQPPHF. CDR3 nucleotide sequence: TGCAGTGCCAGTCGGACAGGGAGGATGATCGGCAATCAGCCCCCGCATTTT.

The table lists this clonotype with a count of one. The J gene is TRBJ2-7, the V gene TRBV5-1; the match to TRBD2 covers 8 bases. V lost 6 bases and J lost 6; bases outside the gene matches: 11. CDR1 SGHRS and CDR2 YFSETQ come from the germline V gene. The CDR3 is 14 amino acids. The CDR3 DNA reads as TGCGCCAGCACCCCAGCGGGGGTACCTGGCGAGCAGTACTTC. This encodes CASTPAGVPGEQYF.

The chain's CDR3 is CASSLRGLGLNTEAFF. The CDR3 coding sequence is TGTGCCAGCAGCCTCAGGGGGCTAGGGTTGAACACTGAAGCTTTCTTT. The chain is built from TRBV7-9 and TRBJ1-1; TRBD1 aligns across 8 bases. Germline CDR1 reads SEHNR; CDR2 reads FQNEAQ (reference sequence). The CDR3 is 16 residues long. V shed 5 bases and J 0 bases; nucleotides not matched to a gene: 8.

This chain joins TRBV7-2 and TRBJ2-1; 7 bases map to TRBD2. The CDR3 has 19 residues. The ends lost 1 base at V and 2 bases at J; junction bases unmatched: 14. CDR1 is SGHTA, CDR2 FQGNSA, per germline. The CDR3 spells CASSLGVLAGKSPYNEQFF. The CDR3 DNA follows: TGTGCCAGCAGCTTAGGGGTGTTAGCGGGTAAGAGCCCCTACAATGAGCAGTTCTTC.

Concerning this clonotype itself: Germline and junction disagree at one end, which may indicate a read error. The chain employs TRBV11-2 and TRBJ1-1, with a weak D call TRBD1 (5 bases). The CDR3 is made up of 13 amino acids. In germline, CDR1 is SGHAT, CDR2 FQNNGV. The CDR3 here is CASSVDGATEAFF. The CDR3, as DNA: TGTGCCAGCAGCGTAGATGGGGCCACTGAAGCTTTCTTT.